The subject of this entry is one T cell receptor beta chain. Its antigen is not known. This record comes from a study of blood T cells in healthy people across ages. CDR3 length equals 15 residues. Trimming took off 4 bases at V and 4 bases at J, with 16 bases between the two ends. Germline V lookup: CDR1 MNHEY, CDR2 SVGAGI. Sample donors were healthy Caucasian individuals that came from Russia, aged roughly 6 to 95. Study conclusions and caveats: The long-lived group displayed more naive CD4+ cells, plus higher diversity, than the aged donors did. Those diversity estimates obtained from one million T cells were thought to be underestimates.

With a J-beta primer mix and a sample-barcoded 5' primer, a second PCR ran about 7 to 12 cycles. TCRdb used MiXCR to reprocess the 5' RACE reads, holding one entry per CDR3 protein. The sample lists 1.5 million to 2 million distinct CDR3 sequences, roughly a third seen once, with approximately 10% in the top ten. The origin of this receptor is a woman in her twenties or thirties in good health. V gene TRBV6-5 combines with J gene TRBJ2-5; possibly TRBD2 for D (7 bases). Sequencing was done on a sample of blood. As DNA, the CDR3 is TGTGCCAGCAGTTGGGGGGGTGGGGGGCCAGAGACCCAGTACTTC. Translation gives CASSWGGGGPETQYF.